A single sample gave rise to the 21 T cell receptor beta chains below, sequenced in a study of blood T cells in healthy people across ages. The second PCR ran about 6 to 11 cycles with a sample-barcoded 5' primer and J-beta primers. MiXCR, applied by TCRdb to the 5' RACE reads, yields one record per CDR3 protein. The table lists 590,000 or so distinct CDR3 sequences, about 28% of them singletons, with 15% to 18% in the top ten. Material: blood. Every receptor here comes from a woman aged 80 or older in good health.

This clonotype was seen ten or more times. This could be a read error, since a much larger clone is one nucleotide away. The chain has TRBV12-3 or TRBV12-4 and TRBJ2-3, with TRBD2 identical over 7 bases. The J segment lost 4 bases and the V segment lost 0 bases, leaving 4 bases of the junction unmatched. This CDR3 has 15 amino acids. CDR3 amino acids: CASSLACGGADTQYF. The CDR3, as DNA: TGTGCCAGCAGTTTAGCATGCGGGGGAGCAGATACGCAGTATTTT.

This clonotype occurred a few times. This rearrangement joins TRBV15 to TRBJ1-5; D is ambiguous. Between the trimmed V and J ends, which lost 0 bases and 2 bases, there was a span of 14 bases. The CDR3 covers 17 residues. The V gene's germline CDR1 is LNHNV and CDR2 YYDKDF (reference sequence). CDR3 DNA sequence: TGTGCCACCAGCAGAGATTCGGCAGGCGTAGGCAATCAGCCCCAGCATTTT. This encodes CATSRDSAGVGNQPQHF.

This clonotype was seen ten or more times. This chain joins TRBV5-1 and TRBJ2-5; maybe TRBD1 (6 bases). The V gene's germline CDR1 is SGHRS and CDR2 YFSETQ. The germline V and J ends were trimmed by 0 bases and 5 bases, with 17 bases remaining between them. This CDR3 spans 16 amino acids. This CDR3 reads CASSLGGQGIRETQYF. Here the CDR3 DNA reads TGCGCCAGCAGCTTGGGGGGCCAGGGGATACGGGAGACCCAGTACTTC.

The gene calls are TRBV4-1 and TRBJ1-1; D uncertain. Deletions cut 1 base from V and 2 bases from J, with 17 bases between. The CDR3 extends over 17 amino acids. Germline assignment: CDR1 MGHRA and CDR2 YSYEKL. CDR3 DNA: TGCGCCAGCAGCCAAGGGTGGTTGGGGTGGACTAACACTGAAGCTTTCTTT. It codes for CASSQGWLGWTNTEAFF.

This clonotype has a count of ten or more. The gene calls are TRBV7-9 and TRBJ2-7; 7 positions match TRBD2. V shed 7 bases, J shed 0 bases, and the junction held 9 bases outside the gene matches. The CDR3 is 15 residues long. Germline V CDR1 and CDR2: SEHNR, FQNEAQ (reference sequence). The CDR3 DNA follows: TGTGCCAGCACCCATGGAGCGGGGCGCTCCTACGAGCAGTACTTC. Residues: CASTHGAGRSYEQYF.

This chain connects TRBV15 to TRBJ1-5, with TRBD1 matching over 8 bases. From germline, CDR1 is LNHNV and CDR2 YYDKDF (reference sequence). The V and J ends lost 6 bases and 4 bases, in that order; junction bases with no gene match: 5. The CDR3 extends over 14 amino acids. The CDR3 coding sequence is TGTGCCACCAGGGAAACAGGGGGTAATCAGCCCCAGCATTTT. The encoded protein is CATRETGGNQPQHF.

This rearrangement joins TRBV5-6 to TRBJ1-1, with D perhaps matching TRBD1 (6 bases). This CDR3 has 13 amino acids. Deletions cut 4 bases from V and 9 bases from J, with 16 bases between. Germline loops: CDR1 SGHDT, CDR2 YYEEEE. As DNA, the CDR3 is TGTGCCAGCAGCCAAAGGGGGGGGCGGCAAGCTTTCTTT. Amino acids: CASSQRGGRQAFF.

This clonotype has only a few counts. This chain joins TRBV4-2 and TRBJ1-4; possible D gene TRBD1, 5 bases. V was clipped by 0 bases and J by 8 bases, with 25 bases between them. In germline, CDR1 is LGHNA, CDR2 YNFKEQ. The CDR3 runs to 19 residues. The CDR3 region is CASSQDSRGGNNLGEKLFF. The DNA of the CDR3 is TGTGCCAGCAGCCAAGATAGTAGGGGCGGGAACAACCTCGGGGAAAAACTGTTTTTT.

This clonotype was seen many times. The V gene is TRBV20-1, the J gene TRBJ2-2; TRBD2 matches 7 bases. Germline V CDR1 and CDR2: DFQATT, SNEGSKA (reference sequence). The CDR3 loop spans 15 amino acids. J was trimmed by 1 base and V by 2 bases; bases with no gene match: 4. The CDR3 sequence is CSARSLAVNTGELFF. CDR3 in DNA: TGCAGTGCTAGAAGCCTAGCGGTGAACACCGGGGAGCTGTTTTTT.

V usage is TRBV12-3 or TRBV12-4 and J usage is TRBJ2-4; possible D gene TRBD1, 6 bases. Trimming stripped 6 bases from V and 4 bases from J, with 16 bases between. This CDR3 contains 15 residues. The CDR3: CASSPPSTGKNIQYF. CDR3 bases: TGTGCCAGCAGCCCCCCTTCGACAGGAAAAAACATTCAGTACTTC.

V is TRBV7-9 and J is TRBJ2-7; 7 bases are a match to TRBD1. The CDR3 has 14 residues. V shed 5 bases, J shed 2 bases, and the junction held 6 bases outside the gene matches. The germline gives CDR1 SEHNR, CDR2 FQNEAQ (reference sequence). CDR3 sequence: CASSAQGRTYEQYF. The CDR3 DNA follows: TGTGCCAGCAGCGCACAGGGGAGAACCTACGAGCAGTACTTC.

This clonotype was detected many times. The chain carries TRBV3-1 and TRBJ2-5, with TRBD2 identical over 9 bases. V gave up 0 bases and J gave up 1 base; unmatched junction bases: 6. This CDR3 has 17 residues. From germline, CDR1 is LGHDT and CDR2 YNNKEL (reference sequence). CDR3 nucleotides: TGTGCCAGCAGCCAAGATCCGGCGGGGGGGCCCCAAGAGACCCAGTACTTC. The encoded protein is CASSQDPAGGPQETQYF.

This clonotype was seen ten or more times. The chain recombines TRBV20-1 with TRBJ2-3; TRBD2 aligns across 10 bases. With 0 bases clipped from V and 3 bases from J, the junction kept 15 bases outside the gene matches. The CDR3 has 19 residues. Germline V gene data show CDR1 as DFQATT and CDR2 as SNEGSKA (reference sequence). CDR3 coding DNA: TGCAGTGCTAGAGATCAACCTACAGCGGGGGGGCTTTGGACAGATACGCAGTATTTT. This translates into CSARDQPTAGGLWTDTQYF.

The rearrangement links TRBV2 to TRBJ1-3; D unclear. Germline V gene sequence: CDR1 SNHLY, CDR2 FYNNEI. Trimming took 2 bases from V and 2 from J, leaving 4 bases between them. This CDR3 region has 13 residues. CDR3 amino acids: CASSESTGNTIYF. The CDR3 DNA sequence: TGTGCCAGCAGTGAATCGACTGGAAACACCATATATTTT.

This clonotype occurred many times. The genes are TRBV7-3 and TRBJ2-3, with TRBD1 matching over 9 bases. Germline lookup yields CDR1 SGHTA and CDR2 FQGTGA. Trimming took 6 bases from V and 3 from J; bases not matched to a gene: 10. CDR3 length: 16 amino acids. The CDR3 region is CASSSTGGSWTDTQYF. The CDR3 DNA follows: TGTGCCAGCAGTTCGACAGGGGGAAGCTGGACAGATACGCAGTATTTT.

This clonotype was picked up many times. It may be a read error: a sequence one base away is much more abundant. J is TRBJ2-1 and V is TRBV20-1; 7 bases match TRBD1. TRBJ2-7 matches the DNA end more closely, so the J call is doubtful. This CDR3 contains 15 residues. CDR1 DFQATT and CDR2 SNEGSKA come from the germline V gene (reference sequence). CDR3 residues: CSVRGGRGSYNEQYF. The CDR3 DNA is TGCAGTGTTAGGGGTGGCAGGGGGTCCTACAATGAGCAGTACTTC.

With respect to this clonotype: With a much larger clone just one base away, this may be a read error. The rearrangement joins TRBV20-1 to TRBJ1-4, with TRBD1 matching over 10 bases. V gave up 5 bases and J gave up 6 bases; unmatched junction bases: 9. The CDR3 contains 15 residues. CDR1 and CDR2 from the germline V gene are DFQATT and SNEGSKA (reference sequence). Written as DNA, the CDR3 is TGCAGTGCTGCGCCCGAGACAGGGGGCGATGAAAAACTGTTTTTT. Its translation is CSAAPETGGDEKLFF.

This clonotype was observed many times. V is TRBV2 and J is TRBJ2-7; a weak D match, TRBD1 (5 bases). This CDR3 is 13 amino acids long. V gave up 7 bases and J gave up 6 bases, with 16 bases separating them. Germline lookup yields CDR1 SNHLY and CDR2 FYNNEI. CDR3 bases: TGTGCCAGCACCTCCGCAGGGCCAGGCGAGCAGTACTTC. This sequence encodes CASTSAGPGEQYF.

The chain combines TRBV10-3 with TRBJ2-1; TRBD2 agrees at 7 bases. Judging by the DNA end, TRBJ2-7 fits better; the J call may be wrong. This CDR3 comprises 13 residues. The germline V gene encodes CDR1 ENHRY and CDR2 SYGVKD. Written as DNA, the CDR3 is TGTGCCGTCTCGCTGGGGGGGGTCAATGAGCAGTACTTC. Translated: CAVSLGGVNEQYF.

This clonotype was observed once. The chain combines TRBV7-2 with TRBJ1-2; D is unclear. V was shortened by 1 base and J by 4 bases, with 13 bases between the two germline ends. Germline assignment: CDR1 SGHTA and CDR2 FQGNSA. This CDR3 has 15 residues. The CDR3 loop is CASSLERQLSYGYTF. CDR3 in DNA: TGTGCCAGCAGCTTAGAAAGACAACTATCCTATGGCTACACCTTC. Looking up the rest from reference TRBV7-2 and TRBJ1-2 gives the full variable domain: GAGVSQSPSNKVTEKGKDVELRCDPISGHTALYWYRQSLGQGLEFLIYFQGNSAPDKSGLPSDRFSAERTGGSVSTLTIQRTQQEDSAVYLCASSLERQLSYGYTFGSGTRLTVV.

The V and J genes are TRBV3-1 and TRBJ1-6; D might be TRBD1 (5 bases). V lost 1 base, J lost 11 bases, and 12 bases lay in between. The CDR3 extends over 14 amino acids. From germline, CDR1 is LGHDT and CDR2 YNNKEL (reference sequence). CDR3 coding DNA: TGTGCCAGCAGCCAAGGTCGGGGGGTTCCACCCCTCCACTTT. It is translated as CASSQGRGVPPLHF.